The 2 T cell receptor beta chains given below trace back to one sample, sequenced in a study of T cell repertoires in cytomegalovirus infection. TCRdb processed the reads anew with MiXCR; each CDR3 protein has one entry. In the table there are approximately 140,000 distinct CDR3 sequences, approximately 5.9% of which are singletons. The source material was PBMCs. The receptor source for this set is a human donor in good health (CMV status not recorded). Some clones in this sample may be carry-over from other donors' samples.

As concerns this clonotype: A much larger clone lies a single base off, so this may be a read error. The CDR3, as DNA: TGTGTCAGCAGTCAGGGAAATGGTGGCGGTGAGCAGTTCTTC. Its protein product is CVSSQGNGGGEQFF. The J gene is TRBJ2-1, the V gene TRBV27, with D perhaps matching TRBD1 (5 bases). The CDR3 spans 14 residues. CDR1 and CDR2 (germline): MNHEY, SMNVEV (reference sequence).

This clonotype was seen at least ten times. The chain uses TRBV7-2 and TRBJ1-2, with 8 positions matching TRBD1. V was pared by 5 bases and J by 7 bases, with 18 bases of the junction left unmatched. The germline V gene encodes CDR1 SGHTA and CDR2 FQGNSA. The CDR3 loop spans 17 amino acids. The CDR3 sequence is CASSPEGGRGRAIGYTF. For the CDR3, the DNA is TGTGCCAGCAGCCCAGAAGGTGGCAGGGGGCGCGCCATTGGCTACACCTTC.